The sequence of this TCR beta chain was determined in a study of patients and donors after allogeneic stem cell transplantation. Via MiXCR, TCRdb re-called the RT-PCR reads, giving one row per CDR3 protein. The sample consists of approximately 200,000 distinct CDR3 sequences, around 40% of them appearing once. CDR1 and CDR2 from the germline V gene are MGHDK and SYGVNS. This CDR3 has 14 residues. Trimming left V 2 bases short and J 4 bases short, with 11 bases between. The rearrangement links TRBV25-1 to TRBJ1-2; D remains ambiguous. The sequencing input was blood, either unsorted or a sorted T cell fraction (not recorded which). The TCR originated in a human donor who was either an allogeneic HSCT recipient or a stem cell or donor lymphocyte infusion donor (not recorded which). It is not recorded whose cells these are; they may come from a transplant donor. CDR3 sequence (DNA): TGTGCCAGCAGTGAAACCGGGATTTTCTATGGCTACACCTTC. It yields the protein CASSETGIFYGYTF.